This T cell receptor (beta chain) was retrieved from a study of vaccination and CD4 T cells after COVID-19. Study-level findings and limits: A median approximately 86% of convalescent patients' SARS-CoV-2-reactive clones emerged only after vaccination.

Note on this clonotype: Antigen unknown.

Treatment in this sample: roughly 10-day PBMC culture with coronavirus spike peptide pools or control peptides (ViraFEST assay). Fresh IL-2 medium replaced half the culture medium on days 3 and 7. The study sequenced cultured CD4+ T cell DNA using the Oncomine TCR Beta short-read assay. TCRdb processed the PCR reads anew with MiXCR; each CDR3 protein has one entry. The sample yields about 20,000 distinct CDR3 sequences, approximately 56% seen once. The TCR comes from a human donor who had recovered from COVID-19. The sample here was CD4+ T cells from blood, cultured in vitro, taken after SARS-CoV-2 vaccination.

The CDR3, as DNA: TGTGCCAGCGACTTTCAGGGTGGAGAGACCCAGTACTTC. Translated, it gives CASDFQGGETQYF. This chain joins TRBV6-1 and TRBJ2-5; weak D call: TRBD1 (5 bases). The V end lost 8 bases, the J end lost 4 bases, and 14 bases lay between the germline ends. Germline-derived CDR1 and CDR2 are MNHNS and SASEGT. The CDR3 is 13 amino acids.